This paragraph reports one TCR beta chain. The record originates from a study of blood T cell repertoires in COVID-19. Study at large: There were acute and convalescent COVID-19 samples, and they came from the United States, Italy and Spain. From T cells, B-cell-depleted T cells, or PBMCs came the material, which was cDNA or gDNA.

The CDR3 loop spans 15 amino acids. Germline values: CDR1 MNHEY, CDR2 SVGEGT. V shed 2 bases and J shed 4 bases, with 12 bases lying between them. Assay: immunoSEQ multiplex PCR; the TCRdb copy retains only in-frame clones and omits some. The sample gives approximately 230,000 clones, roughly 85% of which show up once; about 2.2% is in the top ten. The chain uses TRBV6-2 or TRBV6-3 and TRBJ1-5; D gene ambiguous. This receptor was obtained from a man aged 30-40 years who had recovered from COVID-19. The sample consisted of peripheral blood. The CDR3 sequence is CASSYLGPQNQPQHF. For the CDR3, the DNA is TGTGCCAGCAGTTACCTGGGCCCTCAGAATCAGCCCCAGCATTTT.